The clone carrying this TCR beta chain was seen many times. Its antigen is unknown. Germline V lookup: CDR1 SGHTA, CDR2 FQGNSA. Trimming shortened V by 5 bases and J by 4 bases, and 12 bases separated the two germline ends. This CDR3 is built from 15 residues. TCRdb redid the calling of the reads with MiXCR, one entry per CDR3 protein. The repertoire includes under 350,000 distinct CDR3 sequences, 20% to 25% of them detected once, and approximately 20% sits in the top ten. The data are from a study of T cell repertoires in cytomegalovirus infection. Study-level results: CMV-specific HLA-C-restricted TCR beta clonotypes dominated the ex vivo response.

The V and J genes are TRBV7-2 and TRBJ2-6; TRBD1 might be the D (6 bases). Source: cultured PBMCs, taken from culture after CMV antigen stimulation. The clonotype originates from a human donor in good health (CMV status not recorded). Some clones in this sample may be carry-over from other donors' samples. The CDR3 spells CASSPGHSGANVLTF. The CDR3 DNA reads TGTGCCAGCAGCCCGGGACATTCGGGGGCCAACGTCCTGACTTTC.